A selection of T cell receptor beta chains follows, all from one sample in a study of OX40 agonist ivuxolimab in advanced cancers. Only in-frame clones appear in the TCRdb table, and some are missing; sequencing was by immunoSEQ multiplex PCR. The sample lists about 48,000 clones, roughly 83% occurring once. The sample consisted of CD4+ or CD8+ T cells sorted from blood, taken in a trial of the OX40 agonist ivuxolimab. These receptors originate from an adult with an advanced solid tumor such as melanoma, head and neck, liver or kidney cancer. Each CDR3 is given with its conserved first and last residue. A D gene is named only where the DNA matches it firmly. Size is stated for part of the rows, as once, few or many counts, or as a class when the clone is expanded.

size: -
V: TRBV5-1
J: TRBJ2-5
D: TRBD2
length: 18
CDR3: CASSLAKTSGGLQETQYF
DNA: TGCGCCAGCAGCTTGGCCAAGACTAGCGGGGGGCTCCAAGAGACCCAGTACTTC

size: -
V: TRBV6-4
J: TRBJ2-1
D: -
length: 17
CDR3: CASSLSAGASSYNEQFF
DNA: TGTGCCAGCAGCCTTTCGGCGGGCGCTAGCTCCTACAATGAGCAGTTCTTC

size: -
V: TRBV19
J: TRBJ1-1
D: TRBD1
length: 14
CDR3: CASSTGQGGTEAFF
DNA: TGTGCCAGTAGTACCGGACAGGGCGGCACTGAAGCTTTCTTT

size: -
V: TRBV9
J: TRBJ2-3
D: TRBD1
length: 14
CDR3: CASGQGAGTDTQYF
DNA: TGTGCCAGCGGACAGGGGGCTGGCACAGATACGCAGTATTTT

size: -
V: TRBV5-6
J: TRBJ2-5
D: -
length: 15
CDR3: CASSLMGRGKETQYF
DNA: TGTGCCAGCAGCTTGATGGGACGGGGCAAAGAGACCCAGTACTTC

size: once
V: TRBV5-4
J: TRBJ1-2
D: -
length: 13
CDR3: CASSLTVSYGYTF
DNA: TGTGCCAGCAGCTTGACAGTTAGCTATGGCTACACCTTC

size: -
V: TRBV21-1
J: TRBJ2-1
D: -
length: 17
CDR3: CASSKRLAGEFYNEQFF
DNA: TGTGCCAGCAGCAAACGACTAGCGGGGGAATTCTACAATGAGCAGTTCTTC

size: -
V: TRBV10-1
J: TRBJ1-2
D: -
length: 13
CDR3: CASSSGTNYGYTF
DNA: TGCGCCAGCAGTTCCGGGACAAACTATGGCTACACCTTC

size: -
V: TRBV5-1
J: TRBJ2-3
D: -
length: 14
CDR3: CASSQRDGTDTQYF
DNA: TGCGCCAGCAGCCAGAGGGACGGCACAGATACGCAGTATTTT

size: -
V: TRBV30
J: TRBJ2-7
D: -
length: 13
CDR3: CAWSGSLGYEQYF
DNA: TGTGCCTGGAGTGGATCCCTGGGGTACGAGCAGTACTTC

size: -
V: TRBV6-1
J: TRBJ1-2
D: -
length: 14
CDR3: CASSDSNPRDGYTF
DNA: TGTGCCAGCAGTGACAGCAATCCAAGGGATGGCTACACCTTC

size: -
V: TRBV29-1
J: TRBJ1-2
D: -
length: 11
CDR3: CSVQGGGGYTF
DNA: TGCAGCGTGCAGGGTGGGGGTGGCTACACCTTC

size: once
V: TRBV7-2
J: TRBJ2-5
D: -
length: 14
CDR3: CASSSGQVGGTQYF
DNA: TGTGCCAGCAGCTCCGGACAGGTGGGGGGGACCCAGTACTTC

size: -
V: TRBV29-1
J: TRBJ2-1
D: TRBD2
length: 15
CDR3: CSVERLAGANNEQFF
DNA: TGCAGCGTAGAAAGATTAGCGGGAGCGAACAATGAGCAGTTCTTC

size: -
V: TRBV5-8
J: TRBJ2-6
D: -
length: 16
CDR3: CASSRAADSGANVLTF
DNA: TGTGCCAGCAGCAGGGCAGCAGACTCTGGGGCCAACGTCCTGACTTTC

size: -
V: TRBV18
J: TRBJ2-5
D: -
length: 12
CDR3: CASSPLGETQYF
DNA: TGTGCCAGCTCACCACTCGGGGAGACCCAGTACTTC

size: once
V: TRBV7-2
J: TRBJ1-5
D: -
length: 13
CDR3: CASSEGMGQPQHF
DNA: TGTGCCAGCAGCGAGGGGATGGGTCAGCCCCAGCATTTT

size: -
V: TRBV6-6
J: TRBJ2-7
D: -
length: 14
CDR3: CASRPVRPGREQYF
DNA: TGTGCCAGCAGGCCGGTAAGGCCGGGTCGCGAGCAGTACTTC

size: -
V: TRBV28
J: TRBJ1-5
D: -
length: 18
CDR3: CASSSETSGPRSNQPQHF
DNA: TGTGCCAGCAGTTCAGAAACCTCGGGACCGCGGAGCAATCAGCCCCAGCATTTT

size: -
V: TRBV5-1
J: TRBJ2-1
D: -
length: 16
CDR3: CASSLGDSSSYNEQFF
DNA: TGCGCCAGCAGCTTGGGGGACTCAAGCTCCTACAATGAGCAGTTCTTC

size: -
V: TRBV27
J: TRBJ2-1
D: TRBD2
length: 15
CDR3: CASSPRTSGSNEQFF
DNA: TGTGCCAGCAGTCCCCGGACTAGCGGGAGCAATGAGCAGTTCTTC

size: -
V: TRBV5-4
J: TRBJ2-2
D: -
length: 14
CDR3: CASSLVYGDGELFF
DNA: TGTGCCAGCAGCTTGGTTTACGGGGACGGGGAGCTGTTTTTT

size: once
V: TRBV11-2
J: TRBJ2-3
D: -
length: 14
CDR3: CASSTAIDTDTQYF
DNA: TGTGCCAGCAGCACCGCGATAGACACAGATACGCAGTATTTT

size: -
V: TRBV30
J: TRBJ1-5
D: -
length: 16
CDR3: CAWTMGRISGNQPQHF
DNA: TGTGCCTGGACCATGGGACGGATCTCGGGCAATCAGCCCCAGCATTTT

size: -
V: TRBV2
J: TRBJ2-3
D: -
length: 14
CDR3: CATETGGKRDTQYF
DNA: TGTGCCACCGAGACTGGGGGGAAGCGAGATACGCAGTATTTT

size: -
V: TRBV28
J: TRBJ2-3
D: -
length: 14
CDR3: CASRDGGGRDTQYF
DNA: TGTGCCAGCAGAGACGGAGGGGGGAGAGATACGCAGTATTTT

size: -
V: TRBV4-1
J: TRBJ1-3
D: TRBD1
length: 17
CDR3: CASSQVWDRGSGNTIYF
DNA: TGCGCCAGCAGCCAAGTATGGGACAGGGGTTCTGGAAACACCATATATTTT

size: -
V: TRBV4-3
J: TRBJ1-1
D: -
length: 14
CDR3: CASSQDLTNTEAFF
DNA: TGCGCCAGCAGCCAAGATCTCACGAACACTGAAGCTTTCTTT

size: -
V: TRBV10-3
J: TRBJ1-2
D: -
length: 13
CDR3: CAISEGETYGYTF
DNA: TGTGCCATCAGTGAGGGGGAAACGTATGGCTACACCTTC

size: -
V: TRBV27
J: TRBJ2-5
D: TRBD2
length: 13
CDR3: CASRALAGETQYF
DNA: TGTGCCAGCAGGGCACTAGCGGGAGAGACCCAGTACTTC

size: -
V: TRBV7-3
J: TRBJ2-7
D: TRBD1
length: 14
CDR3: CASSPGTGVHEQYF
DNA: TGTGCCAGCAGCCCCGGGACAGGGGTTCACGAGCAGTACTTC

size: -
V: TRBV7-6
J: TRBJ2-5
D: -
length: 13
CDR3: CASSLEIQETQYF
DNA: TGTGCCAGCAGCTTAGAGATTCAAGAGACCCAGTACTTC

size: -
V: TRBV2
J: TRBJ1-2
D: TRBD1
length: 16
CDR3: CASSGVGTGGNYGYTF
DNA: TGTGCCAGCAGTGGAGTAGGGACAGGGGGCAACTATGGCTACACCTTC

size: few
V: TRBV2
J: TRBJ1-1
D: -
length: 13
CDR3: CASSGFGNTEAFF
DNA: TGTGCCAGCAGTGGGTTTGGGAACACTGAAGCTTTCTTT

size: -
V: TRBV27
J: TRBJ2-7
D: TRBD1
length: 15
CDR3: CASRGQGSPSYEQYF
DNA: TGTGCCAGCAGAGGACAGGGATCCCCCTCCTACGAGCAGTACTTC

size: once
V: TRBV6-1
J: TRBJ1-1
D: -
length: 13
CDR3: CASSISQNTEAFF
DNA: TGTGCCAGCAGTATATCGCAGAACACTGAAGCTTTCTTT

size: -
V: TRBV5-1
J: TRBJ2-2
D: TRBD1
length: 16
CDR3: CASSVRGQVDTGELFF
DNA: TGCGCCAGCAGCGTCAGGGGGCAGGTGGACACCGGGGAGCTGTTTTTT

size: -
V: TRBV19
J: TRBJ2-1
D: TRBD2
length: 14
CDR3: CASSIQGLAHEQFF
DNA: TGTGCCAGTAGTATCCAAGGACTAGCCCATGAGCAGTTCTTC

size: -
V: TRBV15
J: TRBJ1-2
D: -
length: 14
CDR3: CATSRQFSGYGYTF
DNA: TGTGCCACCAGCAGACAGTTCTCGGGCTATGGCTACACCTTC

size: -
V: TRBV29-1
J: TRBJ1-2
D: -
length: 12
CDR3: CSVGPYEAGYTF
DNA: TGCAGCGTAGGACCATACGAGGCTGGCTACACCTTC

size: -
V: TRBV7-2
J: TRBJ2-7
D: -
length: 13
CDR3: CASSLRYSNEQYF
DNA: TGTGCCAGCAGCTTAAGATATTCCAACGAGCAGTACTTC

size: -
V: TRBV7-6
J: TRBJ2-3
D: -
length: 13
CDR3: CASSGQLTDTQYF
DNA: TGTGCCAGCAGTGGGCAACTCACAGATACGCAGTATTTT

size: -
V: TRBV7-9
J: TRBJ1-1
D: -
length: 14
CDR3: CASSSDGLNTEAFF
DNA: TGTGCCAGCAGCTCTGACGGATTGAACACTGAAGCTTTCTTT